Below are 27 T cell receptor beta chains sequenced from a single sample in a study of human T cells and chemical hapten exposure. The time point: patch test 3, about 24 weeks after DPC sensitization. Treatment noted: therapeutic diphenylcyclopropenone sensitization with weekly scalp DPC. TCRdb redid the calling of the RACE reads with MiXCR, one entry per CDR3 protein. The sample has some 110,000 distinct CDR3 sequences, about 34% seen once. The source material was whole blood, sampled in connection with sensitization to the hapten diphenylcyclopropenone (DPC). These receptors originate from a man in his forties with alopecia areata. Some clones in this sample may be carry-over from other donors' samples.

This clonotype has a handful of counts. The gene calls are TRBV30 and TRBJ2-1, with 7 bases identical to TRBD2. Germline V lookup: CDR1 GTSNPN, CDR2 SVGIG (reference sequence). The J segment lost 4 bases and the V segment lost 4 bases, leaving 13 bases of the junction unmatched. CDR3 length equals 16 residues. In DNA, the CDR3 is TGTGCCTGGACGGTAGGGAGGGCCGATCGGTACAATGAGCAGTTCTTC. Translated: CAWTVGRADRYNEQFF.

CDR3 sequence reads: CASSLLQGDQPQHF. In DNA form, the CDR3 reads TGTGCCAGCAGCTTACTCCAGGGGGATCAGCCCCAGCATTTT. This chain connects TRBV7-8 to TRBJ1-5, with 7 bases identical to TRBD1. CDR1 SGHVS and CDR2 FQNEAQ come from the germline V gene. The ends lost 2 bases at V and 5 bases at J; junction bases unmatched: 3. This CDR3 is built from 14 residues.

V and J are TRBV3-1 and TRBJ2-6, with 8 bases lining up with TRBD1. Unmatched junction bases numbered 13, after V lost 4 bases and J lost 2 bases. The CDR3 contains 19 residues. Germline V gene lookup returns CDR1 LGHDT and CDR2 YNNKEL (reference sequence). Written as DNA, the CDR3 is TGTGCCAGCAGCCCTAGAGAGGACAGGGCATCAGCTGGGGCCAACGTCCTGACTTTC. Translated: CASSPREDRASAGANVLTF.

This chain links TRBV24-1 with TRBJ2-3, with 10 positions matching TRBD2. In germline, CDR1 is KGHDR, CDR2 SFDVKD. This CDR3 contains 14 residues. V lost 7 bases and J lost 6; bases outside the gene matches: 6. The CDR3 DNA sequence: TGTGCCACCAGGGCTAGCGGGAGTGATGATACGCAGTATTTT. Translation: CATRASGSDDTQYF.

The chain uses TRBV30 and TRBJ1-1; D call uncertain. V lost 3 bases and J 7 bases, leaving 9 bases between the germline ends. This CDR3 has 11 residues. Germline V gives CDR1 GTSNPN, CDR2 SVGIG (reference sequence). The chain's CDR3 is CAWSYGVEAFF. The CDR3 coding sequence is TGTGCCTGGAGCTACGGGGTTGAAGCTTTCTTT.

This clonotype appeared a few times. This chain connects TRBV6-2 or TRBV6-3 to TRBJ2-7, with D unresolved. Per germline, CDR1 MNHEY and CDR2 SVGEGT. V lost 2 bases and J 2 bases, leaving 7 bases between the germline ends. This CDR3 region has 13 residues. The CDR3 sequence: CASSYPGTYEQYF. DNA for the CDR3: TGTGCCAGCAGTTACCCCGGTACCTACGAGCAGTACTTC.

The V gene is TRBV5-1, the J gene TRBJ1-4; D is possibly TRBD1 (6 bases). From germline, CDR1 is SGHRS and CDR2 YFSETQ. V lost 4 bases and J 1 base, leaving 14 bases between the germline ends. This CDR3 spans 16 amino acids. The CDR3 DNA reads TGCGCCAGCAGCAACTGGGGGGGCGGAACTAATGAAAAACTGTTTTTT. Its protein is CASSNWGGGTNEKLFF. The variable domain in full, completed from reference TRBV5-1 and TRBJ1-4, reads KAGVTQTPRYLIKTRGQQVTLSCSPISGHRSVSWYQQTPGQGLQFLFEYFSETQRNKGNFPGRFSGRQFSNSRSEMNVSTLELGDSALYLCASSNWGGGTNEKLFFGSGTQLSVL.

Only a few counts were recorded for this clonotype. At one of its ends the junction is not consistent with the germline gene, which may arise from a read error. This chain joins TRBV29-1 and TRBJ2-1, with 8 bases fitting TRBD1. CDR1 is SQVTM and CDR2 is ANQGSEA in the germline V gene. The CDR3 extends over 14 amino acids. CDR3 DNA: TGCAGCGTCGAAGACAGGGGAGGCCTTAGGGAGCAGTTCTTC. It translates to CSVEDRGGLREQFF.

This clonotype showed up just a few times. The chain links TRBV4-3 to TRBJ2-2, with D tentatively TRBD2 (5 bases). This CDR3 comprises 17 residues. Germline V gene data show CDR1 as LGHNA and CDR2 as YSLEER. V lost 3 bases and J lost 0, with 14 bases in between. In DNA form, the CDR3 reads TGCGCCAGCAGCCACGGCCTGGGCGGGCCGAACACCGGGGAGCTGTTTTTT. Translated: CASSHGLGGPNTGELFF.

The CDR3 DNA reads as TGTGCCAGCAGTTTGGCCGGAAGCTCTGGGGCCAACGTCCTGACTTTC. It encodes CASSLAGSSGANVLTF. V and J are TRBV6-2 or TRBV6-3 and TRBJ2-6, with D hard to call. The CDR3 is 16 amino acids. Germline V gene data show CDR1 as MNHEY and CDR2 as SVGEGT. The V end lost 4 bases, the J end lost 0 bases, and 10 bases lay between the germline ends.

This clonotype has just a few counts. This chain links TRBV6-1 with TRBJ2-2; tentative D call: TRBD2 (6 bases). The germline V gene encodes CDR1 MNHNS and CDR2 SASEGT. Trimming removed 3 bases at V and 4 bases at J, with 12 bases between. The CDR3 is 15 residues long. The CDR3 here is CASSDGGILTGELFF. CDR3 nucleotides: TGTGCCAGCAGTGATGGCGGGATCCTCACCGGGGAGCTGTTTTTT.

The chain joins TRBV12-3 or TRBV12-4 to TRBJ2-2, with 9 bases fitting TRBD1. This CDR3 contains 14 residues. V lost 7 bases to trimming and J lost 5 bases; unmatched junction nucleotides: 5. CDR3 DNA sequence: TGTGCCAGCACAAACAGGGGGCAAACCGGGGAGCTGTTTTTT. It specifies CASTNRGQTGELFF.

This rearrangement joins TRBV27 to TRBJ2-1, with D hard to call. Trimming removed 3 bases from V and 6 bases from J, with 9 bases in between. Germline V CDR1 and CDR2: MNHEY, SMNVEV (reference sequence). The CDR3 totals 13 residues. CDR3 loop: CASSLTVSNEQFF. The CDR3 DNA sequence: TGTGCCAGCAGTTTGACGGTCAGCAATGAGCAGTTCTTC.

The rearrangement joins TRBV18 to TRBJ2-3, with TRBD2 matching 14 bases. With V trimmed by 6 bases and J by 4 bases, 3 bases remained unmatched. There are 15 residues in the CDR3. CDR1 is KGHSH, CDR2 LQKENI, per germline. CDR3 sequence reads: CASSPGLAGADTQYF. The CDR3 DNA reads TGTGCCAGCTCTCCGGGACTAGCGGGAGCAGATACGCAGTATTTT.

This clonotype occurred a few times. The rearrangement uses TRBV7-2 and TRBJ2-3; no reliable D call. The ends were cut back, 6 bases at V and 1 base at J, with 17 bases in the middle. CDR3 length: 16 amino acids. CDR1 and CDR2 (germline): SGHTA, FQGNSA. Here the CDR3 DNA reads TGTGCCAGCAGGATTGCTGGCGAAACCGGCACAGATACGCAGTATTTT. Its protein is CASRIAGETGTDTQYF.

The chain joins TRBV3-1 to TRBJ1-5, with 8 positions matching TRBD1. CDR3 length: 15 residues. Germline V gives CDR1 LGHDT, CDR2 YNNKEL (reference sequence). After removal of 0 bases from V and 6 bases from J, the junction contained 4 bases not matched to a gene. In DNA form, the CDR3 reads TGTGCCAGCAGCCAAGATAGGACAGGGAGTCAGCCCCAGCATTTT. Protein: CASSQDRTGSQPQHF. Together with reference TRBV3-1 and TRBJ1-5, the CDR3 gives the full variable domain: DTAVSQTPKYLVTQMGNDKSIKCEQNLGHDTMYWYKQDSKKFLKIMFSYNNKELIINETVPNRFSPKSPDKAHLNLHINSLELGDSAVYFCASSQDRTGSQPQHFGDGTRLSIL.

CDR3 sequence (DNA): TGTGCCAGCAGCCCTACTAGCGGGCCCTCCTACGAGCAGTACGTC. Its protein is CASSPTSGPSYEQYV. The chain uses TRBV6-5 and TRBJ2-7, with 9 bases identical to TRBD2. The germline V gene encodes CDR1 MNHEY and CDR2 SVGAGI. Trimming removed 6 bases from V and 0 bases from J; junction bases left unmatched: 6. The CDR3 loop spans 15 amino acids.

This clonotype was observed a few times. This chain uses TRBV6-5 with TRBJ1-4; weak D call: TRBD1 (6 bases). The CDR3 is 16 amino acids. The V and J ends lost 0 bases and 4 bases respectively, with 12 bases between them. CDR1 is MNHEY and CDR2 is SVGAGI in the germline V gene. CDR3 coding DNA: TGTGCCAGCAGTTACTCTAGGGGGGGCGGTAATGAAAAACTGTTTTTT. Amino acids: CASSYSRGGGNEKLFF.

The chain recombines TRBV20-1 with TRBJ2-1; TRBD2 agrees at 11 bases. With V trimmed by 1 base and J by 2 bases, 1 base remained unmatched. CDR1 DFQATT and CDR2 SNEGSKA come from the germline V gene (reference sequence). The CDR3 totals 15 residues. DNA of the CDR3: TGCAGTGCTAGAGTACTAGCGGGAGCCTACAATGAGCAGTTCTTC. Amino acids: CSARVLAGAYNEQFF.

The chain has TRBV5-6 and TRBJ2-7; 8 bases align to TRBD2. This CDR3 spans 14 amino acids. V was pared by 1 base and J by 4 bases, with 4 bases of the junction left unmatched. Germline CDR1 SGHDT, CDR2 YYEEEE. CDR3 protein: CASSLSSGRYEQYV. The CDR3 coding sequence is TGTGCCAGCAGCTTGTCCAGCGGGAGATACGAGCAGTACGTC.

The chain combines TRBV27 with TRBJ1-1; D uncertain. Trimming cost V 9 bases and J 0 bases, with 11 bases left between them. CDR3 length: 13 residues. The germline V gene has CDR1 MNHEY and CDR2 SMNVEV (reference sequence). DNA of the CDR3: TGTGCCAGGGCGCCAGATTTGAACACTGAAGCTTTCTTT. Its translation is CARAPDLNTEAFF.

The J gene is TRBJ2-1, the V gene TRBV20-1, with 8 nucleotides matching TRBD2. Germline V CDR1 and CDR2: DFQATT, SNEGSKA (reference sequence). The length of the CDR3 is 16 residues. J was trimmed by 3 bases and V by 6 bases; bases with no gene match: 13. CDR3 residues: CSAPSLAGLVYNEQFF. CDR3 sequence (DNA): TGCAGTGCCCCATCCCTAGCGGGCCTAGTCTACAATGAGCAGTTCTTC.

The chain carries TRBV7-2 and TRBJ2-3, with 8 positions matching TRBD2. From germline, CDR1 is SGHTA and CDR2 FQGNSA. V shed 3 bases and J 4 bases; nucleotides not matched to a gene: 6. This CDR3 comprises 15 residues. CDR3 nucleotides: TGTGCCAGCAGCTTCAAGCGGGAGAGGGCAGATACGCAGTATTTT. Its protein product is CASSFKRERADTQYF.

This chain links TRBV6-2 or TRBV6-3 with TRBJ2-7; TRBD2 aligns across 11 bases. The J segment lost 0 bases and the V segment lost 7 bases, leaving 2 bases of the junction unmatched. This CDR3 is built from 14 residues. Germline V CDR1 and CDR2: MNHEY, SVGEGT. CDR3 protein: CASTGTSGSYEQYF. CDR3 in DNA: TGTGCCAGCACCGGGACTAGCGGCTCCTACGAGCAGTACTTC.

The chain carries TRBV27 and TRBJ1-6; D is possibly TRBD1 (5 bases). The CDR3 is made up of 13 amino acids. Germline V gene lookup returns CDR1 MNHEY and CDR2 SMNVEV (reference sequence). Trimming took 4 bases from V and 6 from J, leaving 7 bases between them. The CDR3 loop reads CASSYRSNSPLHF. As DNA, the CDR3 is TGTGCCAGCAGTTACAGGTCTAATTCACCCCTCCACTTT.

V usage is TRBV7-2 and J usage is TRBJ2-4; D gene unclear. V was trimmed by 8 bases and J by 3 bases, leaving 17 bases between them. CDR1 is SGHTA and CDR2 is FQGNSA in the germline V gene. The CDR3 has 15 residues. CDR3 sequence: CASLDRQSGKNIQYF. In nucleotides, the CDR3 is TGTGCCAGCCTCGACCGGCAGTCAGGCAAAAACATTCAGTACTTC.

In its sample, this clonotype was seen a few times. The rearrangement uses TRBV5-1 and TRBJ2-7; D gene unclear. V shed 0 bases and J shed 3 bases, with 13 bases lying between them. Germline V gene sequence: CDR1 SGHRS, CDR2 YFSETQ. The CDR3 runs 15 residues. CDR3 sequence: CASSLGSGVLYEQYV. CDR3 in DNA: TGCGCCAGCAGCTTGGGGTCAGGAGTCCTCTACGAGCAGTACGTC.